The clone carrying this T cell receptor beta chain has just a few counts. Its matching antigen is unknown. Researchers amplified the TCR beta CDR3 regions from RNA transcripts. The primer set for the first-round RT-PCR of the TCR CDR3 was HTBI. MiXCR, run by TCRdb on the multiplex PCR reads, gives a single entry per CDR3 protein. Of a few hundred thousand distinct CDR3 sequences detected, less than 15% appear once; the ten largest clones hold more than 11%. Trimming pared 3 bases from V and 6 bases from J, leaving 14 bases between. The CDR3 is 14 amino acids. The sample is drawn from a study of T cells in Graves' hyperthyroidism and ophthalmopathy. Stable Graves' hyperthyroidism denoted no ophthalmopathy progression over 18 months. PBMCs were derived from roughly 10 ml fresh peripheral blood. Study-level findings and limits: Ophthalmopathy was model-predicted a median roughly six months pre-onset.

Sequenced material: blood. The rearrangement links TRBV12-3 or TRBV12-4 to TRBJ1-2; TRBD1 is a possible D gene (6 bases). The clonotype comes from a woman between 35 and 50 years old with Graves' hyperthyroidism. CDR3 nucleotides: TGTGCCAGCAGTTTTAGGGTGGACAGTAATGGCTACACCTTC. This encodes CASSFRVDSNGYTF.